The 29 T cell receptor beta chains in this list originate from one sample, sequenced in a study of blood T cell repertoires in COVID-19. Only in-frame clones appear in the TCRdb table, and some are missing; sequencing was by immunoSEQ multiplex PCR. The top ten hold under 6.5% of the sample, which has tens of thousands of clones, 90% to 95% seen once. The sample was peripheral blood. Source of these receptors: a human donor in a cohort sampled during active COVID-19.

A few counts support this clone. The chain couples TRBV20-1 to TRBJ1-2; D is uncertain. V lost 3 bases and J 5 bases, leaving 7 bases between the germline ends. The CDR3 is made up of 11 amino acids. CDR1 DFQATT and CDR2 SNEGSKA come from the germline V gene (reference sequence). CDR3 bases: TGCAGTGCTAGCCGGGGATATGGCTACACCTTC. It specifies CSASRGYGYTF.

V is TRBV7-9 and J is TRBJ2-5; D gene unclear. CDR1 is SEHNR and CDR2 is FQNEAQ in the germline V gene (reference sequence). The CDR3 contains 13 residues. Trimming shortened V by 1 base and J by 5 bases, and 8 bases separated the two germline ends. The CDR3 loop reads CASSLVDGETQYF. CDR3 DNA: TGTGCCAGCAGCTTAGTCGACGGGGAGACCCAGTACTTC.

The chain combines TRBV7-7 with TRBJ2-6; D remains ambiguous. Trimming took off 4 bases at V and 3 bases at J, with 16 bases between the two ends. Germline V CDR1 and CDR2: SSHAT, FNYEAQ (reference sequence). The CDR3 covers 17 residues. CDR3 sequence: CASSSTPMGRGANVLTF. The DNA of the CDR3 is TGTGCCAGCAGCTCCACCCCAATGGGCCGTGGGGCCAACGTCCTGACTTTC.

The genes are TRBV5-1 and TRBJ1-6; a possible D gene is TRBD1 (6 bases). CDR3 size: 15 residues. V was shortened by 4 bases and J by 6 bases, with 14 bases between the two germline ends. Germline V gene lookup returns CDR1 SGHRS and CDR2 YFSETQ. CDR3 sequence: CASSMQDSPNSPLHF. In DNA, the CDR3 is TGCGCCAGCAGCATGCAGGACAGCCCTAATTCACCCCTCCACTTT.

The chain couples TRBV5-1 to TRBJ2-7, with TRBD2 matching 8 bases. The CDR3 length is 18 residues. CDR1 and CDR2 (germline): SGHRS, YFSETQ. J lost 0 bases, V lost 0 bases, and 11 bases had no gene match. CDR3: CASSLESGRSGSSYEQYF. CDR3 coding DNA: TGCGCCAGCAGCTTGGAGTCGGGGAGGAGCGGGAGCTCCTACGAGCAGTACTTC.

J is TRBJ1-2 and V is TRBV6-2 or TRBV6-3, with 7 bases that match TRBD1. With 5 bases clipped from V and 6 bases from J, the junction kept 6 bases outside the gene matches. This CDR3 contains 13 residues. From germline, CDR1 is MNHEY and CDR2 SVGEGT. CDR3: CASSAQGFHGYTF. CDR3 coding DNA: TGTGCCAGCAGTGCACAGGGGTTCCATGGCTACACCTTC.

The chain combines TRBV20-1 with TRBJ2-1, with TRBD2 identical over 10 bases. Trimming at V came to 3 bases and at J to 0 bases, leaving 5 bases not matched to a gene. The CDR3 is made up of 16 amino acids. The germline V gene has CDR1 DFQATT and CDR2 SNEGSKA (reference sequence). The CDR3 sequence: CSASQAGGLSYNEQFF. The CDR3, as DNA: TGCAGTGCTAGTCAAGCGGGGGGGCTCTCCTACAATGAGCAGTTCTTC.

V and J are TRBV29-1 and TRBJ2-3, with TRBD1 identical over 12 bases. The V and J ends lost 7 bases and 4 bases, in that order; junction bases with no gene match: 3. Per the germline V gene, CDR1 is SQVTM and CDR2 is ANQGSEA. The CDR3 length is 13 residues. The CDR3 reads CSARDRGPDTQYF. The CDR3, as DNA: TGCAGCGCCAGGGACAGGGGGCCAGATACGCAGTATTTT.

The V and J genes are TRBV3-1 (or the pseudogene TRBV3-2) and TRBJ1-5; 7 positions agree with TRBD1. This CDR3 comprises 15 residues. Germline lookup yields CDR1 LGHDT and CDR2 YNNKEL (reference sequence). V trimming: 1 base; J trimming: 5 bases; junction bases outside the gene matches: 5. CDR3: CASSQGSGGDQPQHF. The CDR3 DNA reads as TGTGCCAGCAGCCAAGGCTCAGGGGGTGATCAGCCCCAGCATTTT.

The rearrangement links TRBV7-2 to TRBJ2-5; the D is unclear. Germline V gene sequence: CDR1 SGHTA, CDR2 FQGNSA. With 2 bases removed from V and 5 bases from J, the gap between germline ends came to 12 bases. The CDR3 loop spans 14 amino acids. The CDR3 spells CASSLFAIEETQYF. Here the CDR3 DNA reads TGTGCCAGCAGCTTATTCGCCATAGAGGAGACCCAGTACTTC.

The chain carries TRBV6-6 and TRBJ2-7; 7 nucleotides agree with TRBD2. V gave up 6 bases and J gave up 2 bases; unmatched junction bases: 4. CDR1 and CDR2 (germline): MNHNY, SVGAGI (reference sequence). The CDR3 spans 13 residues. Here the CDR3 DNA reads TGTGCCAGCAGCCGGGGGGATACCTACGAGCAGTACTTC. This encodes CASSRGDTYEQYF.

This clone has only one observation. V and J are TRBV27 and TRBJ1-5, with 9 bases aligning to TRBD1. The CDR3 extends over 15 amino acids. With 3 bases clipped from V and 5 bases from J, the junction kept 5 bases outside the gene matches. Germline CDR1 MNHEY, CDR2 SMNVEV (reference sequence). The CDR3 is CASSFSGTGHQPQHF. The CDR3 coding sequence is TGTGCCAGCAGTTTCTCCGGGACAGGGCATCAGCCCCAGCATTTT.

The V call is TRBV2, the J call TRBJ1-1; D is unclear. The CDR3 contains 10 residues. Germline CDR1 is SNHLY and CDR2 is FYNNEI. CDR3 sequence: CACRYTEAFF. Written as DNA, the CDR3 is TGTGCGTGCAGATACACTGAAGCTTTCTTT.

The chain joins TRBV9 to TRBJ2-1; perhaps TRBD2 as D (5 bases). The CDR3 loop spans 14 amino acids. V lost 2 bases, J lost 7 bases, and 13 bases lay in between. Per germline, CDR1 SGDLS and CDR2 YYNGEE. Here the CDR3 reads CASSVGSLMNEQFF. CDR3 in DNA: TGTGCCAGCAGCGTGGGGAGCTTGATGAATGAGCAGTTCTTC.

The genes are TRBV3-1 (or the pseudogene TRBV3-2) and TRBJ1-1, with D possibly being TRBD1 (5 bases). The germline CDR1 and CDR2 sequences are LGHDT and YNNKEL (reference sequence). CDR3 length: 18 residues. V was trimmed by 1 base and J by 0 bases, leaving 18 bases between them. The CDR3 DNA is TGTGCCAGCAGCCAAGTTGGTGGGGCGCAGGGTATGAACACTGAAGCTTTCTTT. Amino acid sequence: CASSQVGGAQGMNTEAFF.

The V and J genes are TRBV7-2 and TRBJ2-7; D might be TRBD2 (5 bases). CDR1 is SGHTA and CDR2 is FQGNSA in the germline V gene. CDR3 length: 14 residues. Between the trimmed V and J ends, which lost 5 bases and 3 bases, there was a span of 14 bases. The CDR3 bases are TGTGCCAGCAGCCCACCCGGGAACTTCTACGAGCAGTACTTC. It codes for CASSPPGNFYEQYF.

This clone has just one count. This sequence joins TRBV7-9 and TRBJ1-2, with TRBD1 matching 7 bases. Trimming cost V 2 bases and J 8 bases; bases outside gene matches: 11. Germline loops: CDR1 SEHNR, CDR2 FQNEAQ (reference sequence). The CDR3 runs to 15 residues. In DNA, the CDR3 is TGTGCCAGCAGCTTACCCCGACAGGGTTCGGGGGGCTACACCTTC. Translating it yields CASSLPRQGSGGYTF.

V gene TRBV12-3 or TRBV12-4 combines with J gene TRBJ1-5, with 7 bases lining up with TRBD1. The CDR3 is 13 amino acids. The V and J ends lost 5 bases and 6 bases, in that order; junction bases with no gene match: 4. The CDR3 sequence: CASSIQGTQPQHF. DNA for the CDR3: TGTGCCAGCAGTATACAGGGGACTCAGCCCCAGCATTTT.

This chain joins TRBV19 and TRBJ2-5, with D possibly matching TRBD1 (5 bases). This CDR3 has 14 amino acids. The V gene lost 3 bases and the J gene lost 4 bases, with 12 bases spanning the gap. Germline assignment: CDR1 LNHDA and CDR2 SQIVND (reference sequence). The chain's CDR3 is CASSIQGLVETQYF. Written as DNA, the CDR3 is TGTGCCAGTAGTATTCAGGGTCTGGTAGAGACCCAGTACTTC.

The chain employs TRBV3-1 (or the pseudogene TRBV3-2) and TRBJ2-5; TRBD2 agrees at 11 bases. Trimming removed 5 bases from V and 9 bases from J; junction bases left unmatched: 5. From germline, CDR1 is LGHDT and CDR2 YNNKEL (reference sequence). CDR3 size: 13 residues. Here the CDR3 reads CASSSSGGRAQYF. DNA for the CDR3: TGTGCCAGCAGCTCTAGCGGGGGGCGGGCCCAGTACTTC.

This rearrangement joins TRBV7-2 to TRBJ1-2, with a possible D match to TRBD1 (5 bases). Looked up from germline, CDR1 is SGHTA and CDR2 is FQGNSA. Trimming shortened V by 4 bases and J by 8 bases, and 23 bases separated the two germline ends. There are 16 residues in the CDR3. In DNA, the CDR3 is TGTGCCAGCAGCTCAACCCCCCTCGGGGGGGAAGGAGGCTACACCTTC. It is translated as CASSSTPLGGEGGYTF.

The V call is TRBV5-5, the J call TRBJ2-7; D perhaps matches TRBD1 (6 bases). Looked up from germline, CDR1 is SGHKS and CDR2 is YYEKEE (reference sequence). The CDR3 is made up of 15 amino acids. The V and J ends lost 4 bases and 0 bases respectively, with 14 bases between them. CDR3 nucleotide sequence: TGTGCCAGCAGCATTAGACAGGATTTCTCCTACGAGCAGTACTTC. It translates to CASSIRQDFSYEQYF.

The gene calls are TRBV10-2 and TRBJ2-1, with D possibly being TRBD1 (6 bases). V gave up 5 bases and J gave up 6 bases, with 14 bases separating them. Germline CDR1 is WSHSY and CDR2 is SAAADI. The CDR3 spans 14 residues. The CDR3 DNA follows: TGCGCCAGCAGTTCAGCCGGGACACCCAATGAGCAGTTCTTC. Its protein product is CASSSAGTPNEQFF.

This clone has only one observation. The chain couples TRBV19 to TRBJ2-1; no clear D. CDR1 and CDR2 (germline): LNHDA, SQIVND (reference sequence). The V gene lost 2 bases and the J gene lost 0 bases, with 8 bases spanning the gap. This CDR3 is built from 15 residues. CDR3 in DNA: TGTGCCAGTAGTATAAGCTTTATCTCCTACAATGAGCAGTTCTTC. Encoded protein: CASSISFISYNEQFF.

V gene TRBV5-1 combines with J gene TRBJ1-1, with TRBD1 as a possible D gene (6 bases). CDR1 and CDR2 (germline): SGHRS, YFSETQ. V shed 1 base and J shed 4 bases, with 8 bases lying between them. CDR3 length equals 13 residues. The DNA for the CDR3 is TGCGCCAGCAGCTTGCAGGGGAGCACTGAAGCTTTCTTT. It yields the protein CASSLQGSTEAFF.

This clone was seen a single time. J is TRBJ2-7 and V is TRBV3-1 (or the pseudogene TRBV3-2); D is perhaps TRBD1 (5 bases). Germline V lookup: CDR1 LGHDT, CDR2 YNNKEL (reference sequence). With 4 bases removed from V and 6 bases from J, the gap between germline ends came to 19 bases. The length of the CDR3 is 15 residues. The DNA of the CDR3 is TGTGCCAGCAGCCGGGGCCTGACTGGGGCCCCCGAGCAGTACTTC. This encodes CASSRGLTGAPEQYF.

The chain has TRBV7-2 and TRBJ2-7, with TRBD2 identical over 8 bases. This CDR3 comprises 16 residues. Germline V gives CDR1 SGHTA, CDR2 FQGNSA. V lost 3 bases and J lost 9; bases outside the gene matches: 16. The CDR3 sequence is CASSFGQRGTLAGQYF. CDR3 in DNA: TGTGCCAGCAGCTTTGGCCAGCGGGGGACCCTCGCGGGGCAGTACTTC.

This chain connects TRBV10-3 to TRBJ1-1; 7 positions match TRBD1. The J segment lost 1 base and the V segment lost 6 bases, leaving 8 bases of the junction unmatched. The CDR3 loop spans 15 amino acids. The germline V gene has CDR1 ENHRY and CDR2 SYGVKD. CDR3 sequence reads: CAIRETDRANTEAFF. CDR3 bases: TGTGCCATCAGGGAAACCGACAGGGCGAACACTGAAGCTTTCTTT.

The count of this clone is one. CDR3 sequence reads: CASGTGGGPDTQYF. CDR3 coding DNA: TGCGCCAGCGGCACGGGGGGCGGTCCAGATACGCAGTATTTT. The chain couples TRBV5-1 to TRBJ2-3; D might be TRBD2 (7 bases). This CDR3 is 14 amino acids long. The germline V and J ends were trimmed by 7 bases and 4 bases, with 16 bases remaining between them. CDR1 is SGHRS and CDR2 is YFSETQ in the germline V gene.